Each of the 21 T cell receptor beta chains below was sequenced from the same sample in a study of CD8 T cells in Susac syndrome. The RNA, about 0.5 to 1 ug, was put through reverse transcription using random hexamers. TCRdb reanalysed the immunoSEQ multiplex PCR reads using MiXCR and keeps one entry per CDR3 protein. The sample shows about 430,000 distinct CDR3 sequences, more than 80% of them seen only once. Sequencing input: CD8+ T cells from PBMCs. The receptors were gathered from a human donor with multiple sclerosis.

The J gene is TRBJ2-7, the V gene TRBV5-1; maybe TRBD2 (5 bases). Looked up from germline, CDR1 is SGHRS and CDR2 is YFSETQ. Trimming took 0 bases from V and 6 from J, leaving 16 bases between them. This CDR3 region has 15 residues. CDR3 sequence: CASSLGGGFAGEQYF. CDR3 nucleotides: TGCGCCAGCAGCTTGGGGGGTGGATTTGCGGGCGAGCAGTACTTC.

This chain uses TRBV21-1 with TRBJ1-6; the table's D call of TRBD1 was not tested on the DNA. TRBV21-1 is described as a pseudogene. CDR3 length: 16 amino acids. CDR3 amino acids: CASSKDRGKYNSPLHF. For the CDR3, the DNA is TGTGCCAGCAGCAAAGACAGGGGGAAATATAATTCACCCCTCCACTTT.

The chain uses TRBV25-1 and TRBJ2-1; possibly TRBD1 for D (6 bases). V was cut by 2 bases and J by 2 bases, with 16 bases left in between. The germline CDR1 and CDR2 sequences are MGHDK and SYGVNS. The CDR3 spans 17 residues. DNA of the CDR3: TGTGCCAGCAGTGAACACAGGGTATCCCCGGCCTACAATGAGCAGTTCTTC. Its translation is CASSEHRVSPAYNEQFF.

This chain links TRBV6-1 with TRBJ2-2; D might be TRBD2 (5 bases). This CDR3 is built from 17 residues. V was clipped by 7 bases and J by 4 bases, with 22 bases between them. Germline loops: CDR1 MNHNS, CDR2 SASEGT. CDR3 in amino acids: CASTTIGPLEGTGELFF. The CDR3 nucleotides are TGTGCCAGCACTACCATCGGACCACTCGAGGGCACCGGGGAGCTGTTTTTT.

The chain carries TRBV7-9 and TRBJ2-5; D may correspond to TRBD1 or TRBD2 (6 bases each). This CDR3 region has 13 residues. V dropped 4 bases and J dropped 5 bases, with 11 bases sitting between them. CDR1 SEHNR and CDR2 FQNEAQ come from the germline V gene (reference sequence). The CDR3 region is CASSSRGQETQYF. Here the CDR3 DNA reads TGTGCCAGCAGCTCACGGGGGCAGGAGACCCAGTACTTC.

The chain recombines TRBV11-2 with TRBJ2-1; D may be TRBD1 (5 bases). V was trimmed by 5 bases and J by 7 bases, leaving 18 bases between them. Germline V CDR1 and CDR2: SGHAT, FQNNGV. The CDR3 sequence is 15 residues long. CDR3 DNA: TGTGCCAGCAGCACCTGGGGCCGGAGAAAGAATGAGCAGTTCTTC. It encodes CASSTWGRRKNEQFF.

CDR3 nucleotide sequence: TGTGCCAGCAGCTTAGTAGCGGACCTTTATAACTATGGCTACACCTTC. The encoded protein is CASSLVADLYNYGYTF. The chain combines TRBV7-2 with TRBJ1-2, with unresolved D. This CDR3 has 16 residues. The germline CDR1 and CDR2 sequences are SGHTA and FQGNSA. V lost 1 base, J lost 1 base, and 13 bases lay in between.

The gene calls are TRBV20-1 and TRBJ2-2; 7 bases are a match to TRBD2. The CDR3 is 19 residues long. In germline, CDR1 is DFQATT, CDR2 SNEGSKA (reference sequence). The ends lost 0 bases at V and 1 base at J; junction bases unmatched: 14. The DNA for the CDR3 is TGCAGTGCTAGAGATAAGGCCCTGTCCGGGGAGGGGAACACCGGGGAGCTGTTTTTT. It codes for CSARDKALSGEGNTGELFF.

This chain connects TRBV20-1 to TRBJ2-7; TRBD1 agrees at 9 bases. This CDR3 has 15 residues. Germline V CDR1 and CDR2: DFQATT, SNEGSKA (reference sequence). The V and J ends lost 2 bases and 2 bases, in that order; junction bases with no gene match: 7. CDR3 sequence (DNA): TGCAGTGCTAGATACGTGGGACAGGGCACCTACGAGCAGTACTTC. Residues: CSARYVGQGTYEQYF.

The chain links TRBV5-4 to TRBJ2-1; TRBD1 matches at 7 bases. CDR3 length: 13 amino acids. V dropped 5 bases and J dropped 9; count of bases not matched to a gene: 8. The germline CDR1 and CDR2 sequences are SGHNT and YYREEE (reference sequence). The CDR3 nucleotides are TGTGCCAGCAGGACAGGGCTCGAGACTGAGCAGTTCTTC. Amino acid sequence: CASRTGLETEQFF. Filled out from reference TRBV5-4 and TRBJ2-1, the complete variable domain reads ETGVTQSPTHLIKTRGQQVTLRCSSQSGHNTVSWYQQALGQGPQFIFQYYREEENGRGNFPPRFSGLQFPNYSSELNVNALELDDSALYLCASRTGLETEQFFGPGTRLTVL.

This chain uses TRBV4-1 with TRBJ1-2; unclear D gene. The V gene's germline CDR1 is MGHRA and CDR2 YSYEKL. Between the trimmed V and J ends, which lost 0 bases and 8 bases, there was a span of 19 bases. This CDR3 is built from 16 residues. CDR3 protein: CASSQDLEGLGWGYTF. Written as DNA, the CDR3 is TGCGCCAGCAGCCAAGATCTCGAGGGATTGGGCTGGGGCTACACCTTC.

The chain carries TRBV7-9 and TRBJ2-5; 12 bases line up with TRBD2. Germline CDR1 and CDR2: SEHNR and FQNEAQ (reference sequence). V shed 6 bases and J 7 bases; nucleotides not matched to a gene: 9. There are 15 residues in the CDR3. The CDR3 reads CASRQTSGGRGTQYF. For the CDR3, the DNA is TGTGCCAGCAGACAGACTAGCGGGGGCCGGGGGACCCAGTACTTC.

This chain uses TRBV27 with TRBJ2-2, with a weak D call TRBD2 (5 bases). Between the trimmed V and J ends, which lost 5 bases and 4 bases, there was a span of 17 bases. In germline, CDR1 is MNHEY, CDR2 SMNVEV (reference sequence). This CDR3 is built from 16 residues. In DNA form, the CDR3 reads TGTGCCAGCAGTCACGGGCCCCGCCGGGGCACCGGGGAGCTGTTTTTT. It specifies CASSHGPRRGTGELFF.

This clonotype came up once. CDR3 DNA sequence: TGTGCCAGCAGGCCAAGGACAGGTCCGAACACCGGGGAGCTGTTTTTT. Residues: CASRPRTGPNTGELFF. The chain combines TRBV14 with TRBJ2-2; TRBD1 agrees at 7 bases. Germline CDR1 and CDR2: SGHDN and FVKESK. With V trimmed by 6 bases and J by 0 bases, 7 bases remained unmatched. The CDR3 consists of 16 residues.

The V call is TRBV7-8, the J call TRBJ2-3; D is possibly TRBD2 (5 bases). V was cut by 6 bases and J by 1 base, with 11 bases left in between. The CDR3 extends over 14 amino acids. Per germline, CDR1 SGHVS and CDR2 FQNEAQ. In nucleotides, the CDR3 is TGTGCCAGCAGGTACGAGGGCGGCACAGATACGCAGTATTTT. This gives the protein CASRYEGGTDTQYF.

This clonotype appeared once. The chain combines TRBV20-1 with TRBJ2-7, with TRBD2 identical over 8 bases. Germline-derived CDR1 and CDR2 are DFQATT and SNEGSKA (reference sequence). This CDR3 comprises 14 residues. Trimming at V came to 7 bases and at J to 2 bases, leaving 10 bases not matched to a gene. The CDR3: CSVTILAGPYEQYF. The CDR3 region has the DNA TGCAGTGTTACTATATTAGCGGGGCCCTACGAGCAGTACTTC.

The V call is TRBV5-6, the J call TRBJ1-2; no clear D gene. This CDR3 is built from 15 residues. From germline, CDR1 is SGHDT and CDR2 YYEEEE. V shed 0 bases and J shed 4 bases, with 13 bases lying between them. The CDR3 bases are TGTGCCAGCAGCTTGGGGCAGGAACTTACCTATGGCTACACCTTC. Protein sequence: CASSLGQELTYGYTF.

The CDR3 region is CASSQGWGSDEKLFF. The CDR3 DNA is TGCGCCAGCAGCCAAGGGTGGGGGAGTGATGAAAAACTGTTTTTT. The V gene is TRBV4-1, the J gene TRBJ1-4, with D possibly matching TRBD1 (5 bases). V was clipped by 1 base and J by 6 bases, with 12 bases between them. The CDR3 totals 15 residues. CDR1 MGHRA and CDR2 YSYEKL come from the germline V gene.

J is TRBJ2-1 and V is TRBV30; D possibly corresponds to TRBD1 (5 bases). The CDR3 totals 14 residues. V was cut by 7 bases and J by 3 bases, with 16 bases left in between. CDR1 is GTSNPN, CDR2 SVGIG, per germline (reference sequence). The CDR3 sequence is CAYKQGFGYNEQFF. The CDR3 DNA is TGTGCCTACAAGCAGGGATTCGGCTACAATGAGCAGTTCTTC.

This CDR3 is CASSFRTNQPQHF. As DNA, the CDR3 is TGTGCCAGCAGTTTCAGGACGAATCAGCCCCAGCATTTT. V usage is TRBV27 and J usage is TRBJ1-5, with D unresolved. The V gene's germline CDR1 is MNHEY and CDR2 SMNVEV (reference sequence). CDR3 length: 13 residues. V was cut by 3 bases and J by 4 bases, with 7 bases left in between.

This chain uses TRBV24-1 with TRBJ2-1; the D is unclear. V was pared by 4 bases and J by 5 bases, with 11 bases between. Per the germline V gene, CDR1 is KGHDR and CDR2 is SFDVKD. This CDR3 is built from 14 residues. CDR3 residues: CATSDRYRDNEQFF. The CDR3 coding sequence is TGTGCCACCAGTGACCGATATAGGGACAATGAGCAGTTCTTC.